This passage covers 17 T cell receptor beta chains from one sample sequenced in a study of shared clonotypes between healthy human individuals. Clones were read by immunoSEQ multiplex PCR, and TCRdb kept only the in-frame ones, dropping some. The sample includes some 1,600,000 clones, approximately 98% of them seen just once. Sequencing input: naive CD4+ T cells sorted from blood. Subset in this sample: CD45RA+ positively selected. The receptors originated from a young man in good health.

The V gene is TRBV5-1, the J gene TRBJ2-7; no clear D gene. V was clipped by 1 base and J by 5 bases, with 10 bases between them. Germline assignment: CDR1 SGHRS and CDR2 YFSETQ. The length of the CDR3 is 13 residues. The CDR3 DNA is TGCGCCAGCAGCTTGCTGGGTAACGACGAGCAGTACTTC. Protein product: CASSLLGNDEQYF.

The J gene is TRBJ1-2, the V gene TRBV19; D unclear. V lost 9 bases, J lost 6 bases, and 23 bases lay in between. Germline lookup yields CDR1 LNHDA and CDR2 SQIVND (reference sequence). This CDR3 has 15 amino acids. The CDR3 DNA reads as TGTGCCAGCACCCGAGGGATACCCGTTTTGGATGGCTACACCTTC. It encodes CASTRGIPVLDGYTF.

This sequence joins TRBV28 and TRBJ2-1; 9 nucleotides align to TRBD2. Germline loops: CDR1 MDHEN, CDR2 SYDVKM. V was clipped by 9 bases and J by 9 bases; unmatched bases: 21. The CDR3 loop spans 17 amino acids. Here the CDR3 DNA reads TGTGCCAGTCGCTCTTGGGCGGGAGGGCCTCAAGCAGGTGAGCAGTTCTTC. This translates into CASRSWAGGPQAGEQFF. The full variable domain, in which reference TRBV28 and TRBJ2-1 provide the parts outside the CDR3, is DVKVTQSSRYLVKRTGEKVFLECVQDMDHENMFWYRQDPGLGLRLIYFSYDVKMKEKGDIPEGYSVSREKKERFSLILESASTNQTSMYLCASRSWAGGPQAGEQFFGPGTRLTVL.

The DNA for the CDR3 is TGTGCCAGTAGTAGGGACAGGACGGTCTACGAGCAGTACTTC. Translated, it gives CASSRDRTVYEQYF. The V call is TRBV19, the J call TRBJ2-7, with 8 bases that match TRBD1. Germline lookup yields CDR1 LNHDA and CDR2 SQIVND (reference sequence). The CDR3 runs 14 residues. The ends lost 4 bases at V and 3 bases at J; junction bases unmatched: 5.

V and J are TRBV27 and TRBJ2-7; 14 bases match TRBD2. The CDR3 length is 16 residues. With V trimmed by 7 bases and J by 3 bases, 8 bases remained unmatched. CDR1 and CDR2 from the germline V gene are MNHEY and SMNVEV (reference sequence). CDR3 sequence (DNA): TGTGCCAGCACCCTGCGGGGACTAGCGGGGGACTACGAGCAGTACTTC. Translation gives CASTLRGLAGDYEQYF.

The rearrangement joins TRBV16 to TRBJ1-4, with D possibly TRBD1 on 5 matching bases. CDR3 length equals 17 residues. The V end lost 4 bases, the J end lost 4 bases, and 19 bases lay between the germline ends. Looked up from germline, CDR1 is KGHSY and CDR2 is FQNENV. As DNA, the CDR3 is TGTGCCAGCAGCCTAATTATCCTACGGGGGAATAATGAAAAACTGTTTTTT. The encoded protein is CASSLIILRGNNEKLFF. Using reference TRBV16 and TRBJ1-4 for the parts outside the CDR3, the full variable domain is GEEVAQTPKHLVRGEGQKAKLYCAPIKGHSYVFWYQQVLKNEFKFLISFQNENVFDETGMPKERFSAKCLPNSPCSLEIQATKLEDSAVYFCASSLIILRGNNEKLFFGSGTQLSVL.

The chain recombines TRBV14 with TRBJ2-3; the D gene could be TRBD1 or TRBD2 (5 bases each). This CDR3 contains 15 residues. V was cut by 2 bases and J by 5 bases, with 14 bases left in between. Germline V CDR1 and CDR2: SGHDN, FVKESK. CDR3 region: CASSQPERGVDTQYF. CDR3 bases: TGTGCCAGCAGCCAACCCGAACGAGGGGTAGATACGCAGTATTTT.

This chain links TRBV19 with TRBJ1-3; TRBD1 matches at 9 bases. V was pared by 5 bases and J by 3 bases, with 11 bases of the junction left unmatched. This CDR3 is built from 17 residues. Per the germline V gene, CDR1 is LNHDA and CDR2 is SQIVND (reference sequence). Here the CDR3 DNA reads TGTGCCAGTAGTTCAAACAGGGGGCCCTCCTTTGGAAACACCATATATTTT. Protein: CASSSNRGPSFGNTIYF.

This chain uses TRBV11-2 with TRBJ2-7, with 8 bases identical to TRBD2. The CDR3 contains 15 residues. CDR1 is SGHAT, CDR2 FQNNGV, per germline. J was trimmed by 1 base and V by 5 bases; bases with no gene match: 7. DNA for the CDR3: TGTGCCAGCAGCCTCGGGCCTAGCGGGTCCTACGAGCAGTACTTC. Amino acids: CASSLGPSGSYEQYF.

The gene calls are TRBV14 and TRBJ2-1; tentatively, D is TRBD2 (6 bases). The CDR3 spans 15 residues. V was pared by 1 base and J by 4 bases, with 11 bases between. Per germline, CDR1 SGHDN and CDR2 FVKESK. The CDR3 loop is CASSQGLAIYNEQFF. Written as DNA, the CDR3 is TGTGCCAGCAGCCAAGGGCTAGCGATTTACAATGAGCAGTTCTTC. Full variable domain (rest looked up from reference TRBV14 and TRBJ2-1): EAGVTQFPSHSVIEKGQTVTLRCDPISGHDNLYWYRRVMGKEIKFLLHFVKESKQDESGMPNNRFLAERTGGTYSTLKVQPAELEDSGVYFCASSQGLAIYNEQFFGPGTRLTVL.

The J gene is TRBJ2-1, the V gene TRBV9, with TRBD2 matching 13 bases. Unmatched junction bases numbered 10, after V lost 4 bases and J lost 3 bases. The CDR3 totals 18 residues. Germline V CDR1 and CDR2: SGDLS, YYNGEE. The CDR3 DNA is TGTGCCAGCAGCCCCCGGACTAGCGGGAGCAGTTTCTACAATGAGCAGTTCTTC. This translates into CASSPRTSGSSFYNEQFF.

The gene calls are TRBV11-2 and TRBJ2-2; D is unresolved. V shed 5 bases and J shed 3 bases, with 19 bases lying between them. Germline CDR1 reads SGHAT; CDR2 reads FQNNGV. CDR3 length: 17 residues. The CDR3 sequence is CASSPSWALGDTGELFF. In nucleotides, the CDR3 is TGTGCCAGCAGCCCCTCATGGGCCCTTGGGGACACCGGGGAGCTGTTTTTT.

V gene TRBV19 combines with J gene TRBJ1-5; 7 bases agree with TRBD1. CDR3 length equals 14 residues. The ends lost 6 bases at V and 3 bases at J; junction bases unmatched: 5. The germline V gene encodes CDR1 LNHDA and CDR2 SQIVND (reference sequence). The CDR3 protein is CASSLTGTNQPQHF. The CDR3 nucleotides read TGTGCCAGTAGCTTGACAGGGACCAATCAGCCCCAGCATTTT.

With regard to this clone: This sample also contains other DNA sequences that code for the same CDR3. V usage is TRBV28 and J usage is TRBJ2-5; D remains ambiguous. This CDR3 contains 10 residues. Trimming removed 4 bases at V and 5 bases at J, with 2 bases between. The germline V gene has CDR1 MDHEN and CDR2 SYDVKM. CDR3 nucleotides: TGTGCCAGCAGTTCCGAGACCCAGTACTTC. As protein: CASSSETQYF.

The V call is TRBV6-1, the J call TRBJ1-3; D is undetermined. The CDR3 contains 16 residues. Looked up from germline, CDR1 is MNHNS and CDR2 is SASEGT. Trimming cost V 2 bases and J 0 bases, with 11 bases left between them. CDR3 DNA sequence: TGTGCCAGCAGTGAAAGAGGCAGCCGCTCTGGAAACACCATATATTTT. Translating gives CASSERGSRSGNTIYF.

This chain links TRBV2 with TRBJ1-1; no reliable D call. Between the trimmed V and J ends, which lost 6 bases and 1 base, there was a span of 6 bases. Germline CDR1 is SNHLY and CDR2 is FYNNEI. The CDR3 is made up of 12 amino acids. CDR3 sequence: CASRYGNTEAFF. The CDR3 nucleotides read TGTGCCAGCAGGTATGGGAACACTGAAGCTTTCTTT.

The chain uses TRBV2 and TRBJ1-5; TRBD1 is a possible D gene (5 bases). Trimming took 3 bases from V and 0 from J, leaving 18 bases between them. Germline V gives CDR1 SNHLY, CDR2 FYNNEI. The CDR3 contains 18 residues. CDR3 in amino acids: CASSDFWLSGGSNQPQHF. As DNA, the CDR3 is TGTGCCAGCAGTGATTTTTGGCTATCCGGGGGTAGCAATCAGCCCCAGCATTTT.